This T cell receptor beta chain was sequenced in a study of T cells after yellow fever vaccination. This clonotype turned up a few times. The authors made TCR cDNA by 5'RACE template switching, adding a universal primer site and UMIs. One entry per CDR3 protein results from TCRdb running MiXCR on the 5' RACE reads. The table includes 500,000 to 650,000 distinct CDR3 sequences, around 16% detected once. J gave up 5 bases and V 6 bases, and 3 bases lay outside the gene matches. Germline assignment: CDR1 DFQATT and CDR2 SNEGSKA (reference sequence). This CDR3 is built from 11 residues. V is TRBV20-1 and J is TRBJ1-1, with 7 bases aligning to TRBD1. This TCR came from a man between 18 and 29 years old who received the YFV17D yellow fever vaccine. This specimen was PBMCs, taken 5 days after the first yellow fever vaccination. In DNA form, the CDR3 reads TGCAGTGCGACAGGGATTACTGAAGCTTTCTTT. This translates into CSATGITEAFF.